The 16 T cell receptor beta chains below were found in one sample sequenced in a study of blood T cell repertoires in COVID-19. TCRdb's copy holds only in-frame clones and misses some; the assay was immunoSEQ multiplex PCR. The table lists about 440,000 clones, roughly 88% of them singletons, with approximately 12% in the top ten. The sample taken for sequencing was peripheral blood. Receptor source: a woman aged 50 to 65 with COVID-19, enrolled during active disease.

The V and J genes are TRBV5-4 and TRBJ2-2, with TRBD2 matching over 8 bases. J gave up 2 bases and V 7 bases, and 4 bases lay outside the gene matches. Germline CDR1 and CDR2: SGHNT and YYREEE (reference sequence). The CDR3 runs to 14 residues. The CDR3 nucleotides read TGTGCCAGCGCCCGGGGGGGAAACACCGGGGAGCTGTTTTTT. This encodes CASARGGNTGELFF.

The rearrangement uses TRBV5-1 and TRBJ1-1; D is uncertain. This CDR3 has 14 amino acids. Germline values: CDR1 SGHRS, CDR2 YFSETQ. V was pared by 2 bases and J by 1 base, with 9 bases between. DNA of the CDR3: TGCGCCAGCAGCTTTGGGGAGTGGAACACTGAAGCTTTCTTT. Amino acids: CASSFGEWNTEAFF.

This chain joins TRBV5-1 and TRBJ1-1; D may be TRBD1 (5 bases). CDR3 length: 17 residues. Trimming stripped 2 bases from V and 0 bases from J, with 17 bases between. Looked up from germline, CDR1 is SGHRS and CDR2 is YFSETQ. CDR3 region: CASSLGLRQGLNTEAFF. The CDR3 nucleotides are TGCGCCAGCAGCTTAGGATTAAGGCAGGGCCTGAACACTGAAGCTTTCTTT.

J is TRBJ2-2 and V is TRBV3-1 (or the pseudogene TRBV3-2), with TRBD2 matching 11 bases. In germline, CDR1 is LGHDT, CDR2 YNNKEL (reference sequence). V shed 10 bases and J 6 bases; nucleotides not matched to a gene: 22. This CDR3 comprises 19 residues. The CDR3 DNA is TGTGCCACCACCCCGGAGATAGCGGGGGGGCCCAACGACCCCGGGGAGCTGTTTTTT. Translation: CATTPEIAGGPNDPGELFF.

The V and J genes are TRBV5-1 and TRBJ1-1, with no clear D. The germline V and J ends were trimmed by 1 base and 0 bases, with 13 bases remaining between them. This CDR3 spans 16 amino acids. Per germline, CDR1 SGHRS and CDR2 YFSETQ. DNA of the CDR3: TGCGCCAGCAGCTTGCTAGGTACGGCACTGAACACTGAAGCTTTCTTT. Translated: CASSLLGTALNTEAFF.

The chain links TRBV27 to TRBJ2-2, with 9 bases lining up with TRBD2. CDR1 is MNHEY, CDR2 SMNVEV, per germline (reference sequence). V dropped 6 bases and J dropped 6; count of bases not matched to a gene: 23. This CDR3 has 20 amino acids. The CDR3 region has the DNA TGTGCCAGCAGCCACCAGGGTAGCGGGGGAAACAACAGGGTCCCCGGGGAGCTGTTTTTT. Amino acids: CASSHQGSGGNNRVPGELFF.

J is TRBJ1-5 and V is TRBV10-3; D possibly corresponds to TRBD1 (5 bases). CDR3 length equals 15 residues. Germline CDR1 is ENHRY and CDR2 is SYGVKD. Trimming took 10 bases from V and 6 from J, leaving 22 bases between them. CDR3 in amino acids: CATTGSGGGSQPQHF. CDR3 sequence (DNA): TGTGCCACCACGGGTTCGGGGGGGGGAAGTCAGCCCCAGCATTTT.

This clone was seen once. V usage is TRBV6-5 and J usage is TRBJ2-3; 10 bases agree with TRBD2. The V gene's germline CDR1 is MNHEY and CDR2 SVGAGI. Trimming at V came to 6 bases and at J to 5 bases, leaving 5 bases not matched to a gene. The CDR3 is 14 residues long. Here the CDR3 reads CASRSGGAVDTQYF. DNA of the CDR3: TGTGCCAGCAGAAGCGGGGGGGCCGTAGATACGCAGTATTTT.

The chain couples TRBV11-3 to TRBJ2-7; 12 bases map to TRBD1. The V gene end was trimmed by 8 bases and the J gene end by 5 bases; junction bases not matched to a gene: 7. From germline, CDR1 is SGHNT and CDR2 YENEEA. The CDR3 length is 14 residues. The CDR3 reads CASGRGTGGHEQYF. The CDR3 DNA is TGTGCCAGCGGAAGAGGGACAGGGGGCCACGAGCAGTACTTC.

This clone has a single count. The J gene is TRBJ1-1, the V gene TRBV7-9; no definite D call. Germline loops: CDR1 SEHNR, CDR2 FQNEAQ (reference sequence). The V end lost 4 bases, the J end lost 4 bases, and 19 bases lay between the germline ends. This CDR3 has 16 amino acids. The CDR3 is CASSSTLGGLSTEAFF. The CDR3 DNA reads as TGTGCCAGCAGCTCCACTCTCGGCGGTCTGAGCACTGAAGCTTTCTTT.

Written as DNA, the CDR3 is TGTGCCAGCAGCGTCACAGGGTCTTATGGCTACACCTTC. Protein: CASSVTGSYGYTF. The chain joins TRBV2 to TRBJ1-2; D is possibly TRBD1 (6 bases). This CDR3 has 13 residues. Trimming shortened V by 6 bases and J by 5 bases, and 13 bases separated the two germline ends. Germline-derived CDR1 and CDR2 are SNHLY and FYNNEI.

V is TRBV15 and J is TRBJ1-1, with D possibly matching TRBD1 (5 bases). The V gene lost 1 base and the J gene lost 5 bases, with 20 bases spanning the gap. This CDR3 is 17 amino acids long. CDR1 LNHNV and CDR2 YYDKDF come from the germline V gene (reference sequence). This CDR3 reads CATSRGRGNRGLTEAFF. In DNA, the CDR3 is TGTGCCACCAGCAGAGGGCGCGGGAATAGGGGCTTGACTGAAGCTTTCTTT.

The chain combines TRBV27 with TRBJ1-4; TRBD1 agrees at 8 bases. V gave up 8 bases and J gave up 7 bases; unmatched junction bases: 9. Germline V gives CDR1 MNHEY, CDR2 SMNVEV (reference sequence). This CDR3 is built from 14 residues. The CDR3 reads CASGRRQGTEKLFF. CDR3 sequence (DNA): TGTGCCAGCGGGAGACGACAGGGGACTGAAAAACTGTTTTTT.

Points on this clone: This specimen includes other DNA sequences encoding the same CDR3. This rearrangement joins TRBV30 to TRBJ1-4; perhaps TRBD1 as D (5 bases). The CDR3 contains 14 residues. In germline, CDR1 is GTSNPN, CDR2 SVGIG (reference sequence). The V end was cut by 3 bases, the J end by 8 bases, with 16 bases between. The CDR3 loop is CAWSTGTGPEKLFF. The CDR3 nucleotides are TGTGCCTGGAGCACAGGCACGGGCCCGGAAAAACTGTTTTTT.

V gene TRBV7-2 combines with J gene TRBJ2-7; 7 bases are shared with TRBD2. J lost 5 bases, V lost 6 bases, and 10 bases had no gene match. In germline, CDR1 is SGHTA, CDR2 FQGNSA. The CDR3 spans 14 residues. The CDR3 loop is CASRRTGTNHEQYF. The CDR3 nucleotides read TGTGCCAGCAGAAGAACCGGGACTAACCACGAGCAGTACTTC.

The chain combines TRBV2 with TRBJ2-1, with D possibly TRBD1 on 6 matching bases. V was shortened by 6 bases and J by 0 bases, with 12 bases between the two germline ends. Germline V lookup: CDR1 SNHLY, CDR2 FYNNEI. The CDR3 covers 15 residues. CDR3 loop: CASRIGQSSYNEQFF. In DNA form, the CDR3 reads TGTGCCAGCAGGATAGGACAGAGCTCCTACAATGAGCAGTTCTTC.